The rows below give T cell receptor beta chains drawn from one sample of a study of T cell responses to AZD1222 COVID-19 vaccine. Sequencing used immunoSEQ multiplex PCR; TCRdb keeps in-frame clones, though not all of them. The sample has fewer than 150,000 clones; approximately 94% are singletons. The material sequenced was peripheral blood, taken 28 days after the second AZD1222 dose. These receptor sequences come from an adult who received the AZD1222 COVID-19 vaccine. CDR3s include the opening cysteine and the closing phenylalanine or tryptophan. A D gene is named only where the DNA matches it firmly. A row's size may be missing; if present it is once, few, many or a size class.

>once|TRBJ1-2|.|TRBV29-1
CSVESGGDNYGYTF
TGCAGCGTTGAATCGGGGGGGGATAACTATGGCTACACCTTC
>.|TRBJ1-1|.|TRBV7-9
CASSFWGTEAFF
TGTGCCAGCAGCTTCTGGGGTACTGAAGCTTTCTTT
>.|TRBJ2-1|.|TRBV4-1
CASSQDKEGNEQFF
TGCGCCAGCAGCCAAGATAAGGAGGGGAATGAGCAGTTCTTC
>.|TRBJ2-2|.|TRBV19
CASSIPLGITGELFF
TGTGCCAGTAGTATTCCACTAGGTATCACCGGGGAGCTGTTTTTT
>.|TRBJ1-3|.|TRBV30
CAWSVLSPSGNTIYF
TGTGCCTGGAGTGTATTATCCCCATCTGGAAACACCATATATTTT
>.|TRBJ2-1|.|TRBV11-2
CASSLGRDPFF
TGTGCCAGCAGCTTAGGACGGGACCCGTTCTTC
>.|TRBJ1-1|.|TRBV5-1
CASSLEGSQNTEAFF
TGCGCCAGCAGCTTGGAAGGCAGCCAGAACACTGAAGCTTTCTTT
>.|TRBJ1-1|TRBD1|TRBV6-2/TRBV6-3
CASSYSTGGGTEAFF
TGTGCCAGCAGTTACTCGACAGGGGGCGGCACTGAAGCTTTCTTT
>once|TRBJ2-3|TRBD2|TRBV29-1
CSVDRTSDTDTQYF
TGCAGCGTTGACCGGACTAGCGACACAGATACGCAGTATTTT
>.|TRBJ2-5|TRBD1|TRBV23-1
CASSQGTGYQETQYF
TGCGCCAGCAGTCAAGGGACAGGGTACCAAGAGACCCAGTACTTC
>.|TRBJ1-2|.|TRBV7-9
CASSLGASGYTF
TGTGCCAGCAGCTTAGGAGCGAGCGGCTACACCTTC
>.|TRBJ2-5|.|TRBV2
CASSDYEKLGETQYF
TGTGCCAGCAGTGACTACGAGAAATTAGGGGAGACCCAGTACTTC
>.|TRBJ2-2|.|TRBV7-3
CASSLTATGQVGELFF
TGTGCCAGCAGCTTAACGGCGACCGGCCAGGTCGGGGAGCTGTTTTTT
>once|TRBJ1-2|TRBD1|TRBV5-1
CASRLDRGHHGYTF
TGCGCCAGCAGGCTAGACAGGGGACATCATGGCTACACCTTC
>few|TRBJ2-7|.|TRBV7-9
CASSPLIPLNSYEQYF
TGTGCCAGCAGCCCCCTTATACCCCTAAATTCCTACGAGCAGTACTTC
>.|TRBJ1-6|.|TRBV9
CASSVGDGGSPLHF
TGTGCCAGCAGCGTAGGGGATGGGGGTTCACCCCTCCACTTT
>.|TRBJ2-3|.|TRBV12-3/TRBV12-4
CASTGATDTQYF
TGTGCCAGCACAGGTGCCACAGATACGCAGTATTTT
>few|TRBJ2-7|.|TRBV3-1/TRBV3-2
CASSQESGLHEQYF
TGTGCCAGCAGCCAAGAATCGGGTCTCCACGAGCAGTACTTC
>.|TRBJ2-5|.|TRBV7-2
CASREGGGGRETQYF
TGTGCCAGCAGGGAAGGAGGGGGAGGAAGGGAGACCCAGTACTTC
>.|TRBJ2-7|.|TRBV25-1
CASSEGFEQYF
TGTGCCAGCAGCGAGGGTTTCGAGCAGTACTTC
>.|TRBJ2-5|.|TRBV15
CATSRDKFLEQETQYF
TGTGCCACCAGCAGAGATAAGTTTCTCGAGCAAGAGACCCAGTACTTC
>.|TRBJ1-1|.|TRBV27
CASSLTHGLDTEAFF
TGTGCCAGCAGTTTGACCCACGGGTTGGACACTGAAGCTTTCTTT
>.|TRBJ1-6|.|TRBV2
CASSPGRVNSPLHF
TGTGCCAGCAGTCCCGGCAGAGTTAATTCACCCCTCCACTTT
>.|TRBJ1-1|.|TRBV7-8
CASSPDGGRDTEAFF
TGTGCCAGCAGCCCTGACGGGGGAAGGGACACTGAAGCTTTCTTT
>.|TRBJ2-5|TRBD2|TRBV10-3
CAISEWGGKREEETQYF
TGTGCCATCAGTGAGTGGGGGGGAAAGAGGGAGGAGGAGACCCAGTACTTC
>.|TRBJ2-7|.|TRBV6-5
CASSYGRTSYEQYF
TGTGCCAGCAGTTATGGGCGGACCTCCTACGAGCAGTACTTC
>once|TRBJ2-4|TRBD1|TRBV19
CASTPGTGRSIQYF
TGTGCCAGTACCCCCGGGACAGGGAGGAGCATTCAGTACTTC
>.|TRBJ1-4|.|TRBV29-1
CSVEGFNEKLFF
TGCAGCGTTGAGGGGTTTAATGAAAAACTGTTTTTT
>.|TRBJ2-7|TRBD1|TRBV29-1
CSVPGQGSHEQYF
TGCAGCGTACCGGGACAGGGAAGTCACGAGCAGTACTTC
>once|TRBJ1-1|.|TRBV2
CASMESNEAFF
TGTGCCAGCATGGAGTCGAATGAAGCTTTCTTT
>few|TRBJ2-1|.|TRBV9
CASSVSGTGFSAGGVYEQFF
TGTGCCAGCAGCGTCTCCGGGACAGGGTTTTCAGCGGGAGGCGTCTATGAGCAGTTCTTC
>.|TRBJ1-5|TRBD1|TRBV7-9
CASRGQGGRQPQHF
TGTGCCAGCAGGGGACAGGGAGGCCGTCAGCCCCAGCATTTT
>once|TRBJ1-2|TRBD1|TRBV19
CASSPDREYGYTF
TGTGCCAGTAGCCCGGACAGGGAGTATGGCTACACCTTC
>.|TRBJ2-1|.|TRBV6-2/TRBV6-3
CASSYEDYNEQFF
TGTGCCAGCAGTTACGAGGATTACAATGAGCAGTTCTTC
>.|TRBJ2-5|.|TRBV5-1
CASSLGRGGRQETQYF
TGCGCCAGCAGCTTGGGTAGAGGGGGGCGCCAAGAGACCCAGTACTTC
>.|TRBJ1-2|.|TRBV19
CASSKLGAQAAYGYTF
TGTGCCAGTAGTAAACTGGGGGCGCAGGCCGCCTATGGCTACACCTTC
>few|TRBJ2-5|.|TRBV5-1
CASSTGGGETQYF
TGCGCCAGCAGCACTGGAGGGGGAGAGACCCAGTACTTC
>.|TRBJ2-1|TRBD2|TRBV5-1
CASSLLAGGHYNEQFF
TGCGCCAGCAGCTTACTAGCGGGGGGGCATTACAATGAGCAGTTCTTC
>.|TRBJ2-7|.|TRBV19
CASSQGIRGSYEQYF
TGTGCCAGTAGTCAGGGGATTAGGGGCTCCTACGAGCAGTACTTC
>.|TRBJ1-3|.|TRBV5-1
CASSLGTQRGNTIYF
TGCGCCAGCAGCTTGGGTACACAGCGAGGAAACACCATATATTTT
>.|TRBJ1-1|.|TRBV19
CASSMVSNTEAFF
TGTGCCAGTAGTATGGTCAGCAACACTGAAGCTTTCTTT
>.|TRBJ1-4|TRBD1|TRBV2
CASTRSDRGINEKLFF
TGTGCCAGCACACGAAGCGACAGGGGGATTAATGAAAAACTGTTTTTT
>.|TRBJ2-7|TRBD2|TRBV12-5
CASGPAKRDSYEQYF
TGTGCTAGTGGTCCCGCAAAGCGGGACTCCTACGAGCAGTACTTC
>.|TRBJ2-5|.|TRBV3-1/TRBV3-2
CASSQGIRPETQYF
TGTGCCAGCAGCCAAGGCATCCGGCCAGAGACCCAGTACTTC
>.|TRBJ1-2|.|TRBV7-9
CASSLVGGPQSYTF
TGTGCCAGCAGCTTAGTTGGTGGCCCCCAAAGCTACACCTTC
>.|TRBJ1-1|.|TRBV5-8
CASSFPNTEAFF
TGTGCCAGCAGCTTCCCGAACACTGAAGCTTTCTTT
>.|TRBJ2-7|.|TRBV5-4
CASSLISYSRTYEQYF
TGTGCCAGCAGCTTGATTTCTTACTCCCGGACCTACGAGCAGTACTTC
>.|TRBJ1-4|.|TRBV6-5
CASRSGGVNEKLFF
TGTGCCAGCAGATCAGGAGGAGTTAATGAAAAACTGTTTTTT
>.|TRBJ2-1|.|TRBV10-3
CAISRGGADNEQFF
TGTGCCATCAGTCGTGGGGGGGCGGACAATGAGCAGTTCTTC
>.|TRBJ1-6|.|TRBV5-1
CASSPAGPPNSPLHF
TGCGCCAGCAGCCCGGCCGGGCCTCCTAATTCACCCCTCCACTTT
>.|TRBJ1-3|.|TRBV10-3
CAIRQSSGNTIYF
TGTGCCATTAGACAGTCCTCTGGAAACACCATATATTTT
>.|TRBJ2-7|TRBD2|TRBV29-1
CSVALAGVVEQYF
TGCAGCGTGGCACTAGCGGGAGTAGTAGAGCAGTACTTC
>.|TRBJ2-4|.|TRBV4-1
CASSQVYGGLMAGAKNIQYF
TGCGCCAGCAGCCAAGTCTATGGGGGCTTGATGGCCGGAGCCAAAAACATTCAGTACTTC
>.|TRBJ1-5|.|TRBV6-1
CASSELLGRRGNQPQHF
TGTGCCAGCAGTGAACTTCTTGGGAGAAGGGGCAATCAGCCCCAGCATTTT
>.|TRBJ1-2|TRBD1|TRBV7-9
CASSPDRGGGYTF
TGTGCCAGCAGCCCCGACAGGGGTGGAGGCTACACCTTC
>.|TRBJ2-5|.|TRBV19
CASSKSRASQETQYF
TGTGCCAGTAGCAAGTCCCGGGCCAGCCAAGAGACCCAGTACTTC
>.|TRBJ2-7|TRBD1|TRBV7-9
CASSLEGGTGRVEQYF
TGTGCCAGCAGCTTAGAAGGCGGGACAGGGCGCGTCGAGCAGTACTTC
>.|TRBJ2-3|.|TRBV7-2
CASSRGLFTDTQYF
TGTGCCAGCAGCCGGGGACTTTTCACAGATACGCAGTATTTT
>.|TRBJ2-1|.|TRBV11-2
CASSLDRGNEQFF
TGTGCCAGCAGCTTAGATCGGGGCAATGAGCAGTTCTTC
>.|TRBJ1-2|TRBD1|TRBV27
CASSWKGGAYGYTF
TGTGCCAGCAGTTGGAAAGGGGGCGCGTATGGCTACACCTTC